The clone carrying this TCR beta chain showed up just a few times. What it binds is not known. CDR3 size: 14 residues. Trimming at V came to 6 bases and at J to 7 bases, leaving 3 bases not matched to a gene. Germline CDR1 reads MNHNS; CDR2 reads SASEGT. This sample is part of a study of a mutant IDH1 vaccine in newly diagnosed glioma. Study in general: Treated patients had a mean age of about 44 years and a roughly 62% male, 37.5% female split.

Time point given: baseline, week 1 (first vaccination visit). Treatment here: pre-vaccination baseline after standard-of-care therapy. Astrocytomas found in donors were new, WHO grade 3 or 4, IDH1-mutant and ATRX-lost. Sequenced by immunoSEQ multiplex PCR; TCRdb stores in-frame clones only, minus some. Of 80,000 to 100,000 clones in the sample, almost 85% were seen once. Points from the study as a whole: It was about 95% of patients that developed vaccine-induced immune responses.

The sequence came from a man between 35 and 55 years old with glioma. Some clones in this sample may be carry-over from other donors' samples. The specimen comprised PBMCs, sampled from a glioma patient treated with radiotherapy, temozolomide or both. J is TRBJ2-7 and V is TRBV6-1; 16 nucleotides agree with TRBD2. Here the CDR3 reads CASRGLAGGREQYF. The CDR3 DNA reads as TGTGCCAGCAGGGGACTAGCGGGGGGGCGTGAGCAGTACTTC.